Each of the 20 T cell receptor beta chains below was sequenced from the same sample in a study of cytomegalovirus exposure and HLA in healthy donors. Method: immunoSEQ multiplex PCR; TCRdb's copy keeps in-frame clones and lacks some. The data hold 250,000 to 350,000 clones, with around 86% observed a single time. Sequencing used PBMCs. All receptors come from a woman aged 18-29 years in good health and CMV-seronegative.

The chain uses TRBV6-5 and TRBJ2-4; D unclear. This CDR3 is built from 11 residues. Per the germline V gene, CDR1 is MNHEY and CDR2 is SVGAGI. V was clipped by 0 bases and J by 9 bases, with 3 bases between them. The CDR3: CASSYSSIQYF. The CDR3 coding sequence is TGTGCCAGCAGTTACTCGAGCATTCAGTACTTC.

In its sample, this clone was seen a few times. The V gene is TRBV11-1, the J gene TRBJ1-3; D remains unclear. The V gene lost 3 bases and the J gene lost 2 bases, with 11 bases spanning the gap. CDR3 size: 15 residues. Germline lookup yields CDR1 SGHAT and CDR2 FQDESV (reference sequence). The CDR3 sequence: CASSFGSVTGNTIYF. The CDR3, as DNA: TGTGCCAGCAGCTTTGGAAGCGTTACTGGAAACACCATATATTTT.

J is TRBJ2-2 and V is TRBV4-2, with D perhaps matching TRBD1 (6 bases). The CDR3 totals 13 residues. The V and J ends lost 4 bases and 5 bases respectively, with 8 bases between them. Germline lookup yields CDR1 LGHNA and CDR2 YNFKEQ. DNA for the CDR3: TGTGCCAGCAGCCCCGGACAGACCGGGGAGCTGTTTTTT. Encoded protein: CASSPGQTGELFF.

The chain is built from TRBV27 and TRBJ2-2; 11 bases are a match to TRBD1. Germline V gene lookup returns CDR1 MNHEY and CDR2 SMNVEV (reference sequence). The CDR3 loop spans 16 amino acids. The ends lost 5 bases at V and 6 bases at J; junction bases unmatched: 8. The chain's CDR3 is CASSADPGQGAGELFF. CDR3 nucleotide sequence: TGTGCCAGCAGTGCCGATCCGGGACAGGGGGCCGGGGAGCTGTTTTTT.

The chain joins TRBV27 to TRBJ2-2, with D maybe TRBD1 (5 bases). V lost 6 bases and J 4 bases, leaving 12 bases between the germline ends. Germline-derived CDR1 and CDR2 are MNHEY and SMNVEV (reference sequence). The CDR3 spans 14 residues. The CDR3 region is CASRGQGFTGELFF. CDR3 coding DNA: TGTGCCAGCAGGGGCCAGGGTTTCACCGGGGAGCTGTTTTTT.

In nucleotides, the CDR3 is TGTGCCAGCTCATTCGGGATGACTAGCGGGAGTGCAGAGCAGTTCTTC. It translates to CASSFGMTSGSAEQFF. The chain couples TRBV18 to TRBJ2-1, with TRBD2 matching 12 bases. Germline V gives CDR1 KGHSH, CDR2 LQKENI. V shed 5 bases, J shed 10 bases, and the junction held 12 bases outside the gene matches. The CDR3 has 16 residues.

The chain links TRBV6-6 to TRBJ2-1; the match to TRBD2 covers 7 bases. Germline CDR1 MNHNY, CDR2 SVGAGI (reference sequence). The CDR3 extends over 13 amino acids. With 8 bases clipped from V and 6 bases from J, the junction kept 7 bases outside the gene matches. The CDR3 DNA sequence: TGTGCCAGCTGGGGGGGAGGACTCAATGAGCAGTTCTTC. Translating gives CASWGGGLNEQFF.

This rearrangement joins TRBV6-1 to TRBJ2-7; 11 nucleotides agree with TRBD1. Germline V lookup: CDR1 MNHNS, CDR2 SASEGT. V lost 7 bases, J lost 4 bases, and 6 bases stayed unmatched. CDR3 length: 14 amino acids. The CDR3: CASNGQGAGYEQYF. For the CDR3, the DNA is TGTGCCAGCAACGGACAGGGGGCAGGGTACGAGCAGTACTTC.

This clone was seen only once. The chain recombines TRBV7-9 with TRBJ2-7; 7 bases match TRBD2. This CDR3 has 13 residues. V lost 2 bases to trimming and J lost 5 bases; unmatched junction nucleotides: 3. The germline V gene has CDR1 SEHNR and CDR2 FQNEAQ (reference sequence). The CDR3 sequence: CASSLRLADEQYF. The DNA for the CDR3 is TGTGCCAGCAGCTTACGGCTAGCGGACGAGCAGTACTTC. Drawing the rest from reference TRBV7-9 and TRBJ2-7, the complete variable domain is DTGVSQNPRHKITKRGQNVTFRCDPISEHNRLYWYRQTLGQGPEFLTYFQNEAQLEKSRLLSDRFSAERPKGSFSTLEIQRTEQGDSAMYLCASSLRLADEQYFGPGTRLTVT.

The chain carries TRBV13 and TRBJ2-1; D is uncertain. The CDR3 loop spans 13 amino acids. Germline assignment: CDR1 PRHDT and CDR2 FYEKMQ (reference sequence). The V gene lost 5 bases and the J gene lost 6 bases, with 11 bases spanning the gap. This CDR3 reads CASSPPSVNEQFF. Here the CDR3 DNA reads TGTGCCAGCAGCCCGCCCAGTGTCAATGAGCAGTTCTTC.

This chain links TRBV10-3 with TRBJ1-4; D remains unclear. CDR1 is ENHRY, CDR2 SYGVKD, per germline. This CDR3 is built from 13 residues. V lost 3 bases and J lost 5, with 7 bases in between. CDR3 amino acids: CAISDGLNEKLFF. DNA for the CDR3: TGTGCCATCAGTGACGGACTCAATGAAAAACTGTTTTTT.

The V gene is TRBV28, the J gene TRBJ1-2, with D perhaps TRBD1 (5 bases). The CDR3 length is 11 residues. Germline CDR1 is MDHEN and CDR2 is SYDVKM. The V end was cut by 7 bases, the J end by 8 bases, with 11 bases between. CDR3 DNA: TGTGCCAGCAACGGGGGGATGGGCTACACCTTC. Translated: CASNGGMGYTF.

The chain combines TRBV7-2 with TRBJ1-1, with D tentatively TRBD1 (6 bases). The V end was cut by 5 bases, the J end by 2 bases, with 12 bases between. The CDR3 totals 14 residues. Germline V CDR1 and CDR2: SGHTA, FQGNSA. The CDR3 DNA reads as TGTGCCAGCAGCCGTACAGGGATCAACACTGAAGCTTTCTTT. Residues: CASSRTGINTEAFF.

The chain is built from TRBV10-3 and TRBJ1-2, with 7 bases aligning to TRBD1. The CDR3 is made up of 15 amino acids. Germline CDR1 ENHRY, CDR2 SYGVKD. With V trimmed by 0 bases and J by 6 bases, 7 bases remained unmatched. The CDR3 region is CAISESVGGSNGYTF. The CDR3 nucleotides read TGTGCCATCAGTGAGTCAGTAGGGGGCTCCAATGGCTACACCTTC.

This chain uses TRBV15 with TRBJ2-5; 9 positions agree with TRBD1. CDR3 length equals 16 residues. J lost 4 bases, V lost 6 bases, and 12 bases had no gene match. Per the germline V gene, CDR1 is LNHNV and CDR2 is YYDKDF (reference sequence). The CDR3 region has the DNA TGTGCCACCAGGTCAAATATTGGACAGGGGACAGAGACCCAGTACTTC. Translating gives CATRSNIGQGTETQYF.

The CDR3 spells CASSQDPGGSGGELFF. As DNA, the CDR3 is TGCGCCAGCAGCCAAGATCCAGGGGGCTCGGGCGGGGAGCTGTTTTTT. The V and J genes are TRBV4-1 and TRBJ2-2; 8 bases are shared with TRBD1. Germline V gene data show CDR1 as MGHRA and CDR2 as YSYEKL. CDR3 size: 16 residues. Trimming cost V 0 bases and J 7 bases; bases outside gene matches: 7.

The DNA of the CDR3 is TGCGCCAGCAGCCAGTCCCTAGGAGGTGCATACAATGAGCAGTTCTTC. Amino acid sequence: CASSQSLGGAYNEQFF. This chain uses TRBV4-1 with TRBJ2-1, with D perhaps matching TRBD2 (5 bases). Germline CDR1 and CDR2: MGHRA and YSYEKL. Trimming pared 3 bases from V and 4 bases from J, leaving 16 bases between. The CDR3 length is 16 residues.

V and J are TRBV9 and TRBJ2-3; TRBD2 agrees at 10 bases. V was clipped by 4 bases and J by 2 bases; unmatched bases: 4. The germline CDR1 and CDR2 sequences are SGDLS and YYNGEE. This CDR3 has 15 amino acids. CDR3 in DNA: TGTGCCAGCAGCCGGACTAGCGGATACACAGATACGCAGTATTTT. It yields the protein CASSRTSGYTDTQYF.

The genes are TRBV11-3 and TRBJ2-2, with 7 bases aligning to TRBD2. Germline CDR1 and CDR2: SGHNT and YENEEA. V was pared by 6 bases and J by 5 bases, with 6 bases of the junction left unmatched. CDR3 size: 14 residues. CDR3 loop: CASRGEGPTGELFF. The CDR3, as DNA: TGTGCCAGCAGAGGGGAGGGCCCAACCGGGGAGCTGTTTTTT.

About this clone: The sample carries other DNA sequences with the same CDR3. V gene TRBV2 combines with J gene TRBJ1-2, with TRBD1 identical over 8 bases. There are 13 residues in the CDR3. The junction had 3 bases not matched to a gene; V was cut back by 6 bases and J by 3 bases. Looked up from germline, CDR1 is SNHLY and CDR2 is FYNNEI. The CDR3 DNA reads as TGTGCCAGCAGCGAGACAGGGGACTATGGCTACACCTTC. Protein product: CASSETGDYGYTF.